A single sample gave rise to the 26 T cell receptor beta chains below, sequenced in a study of OX40 agonist ivuxolimab in advanced cancers. To prepare the library, the immunoSEQ multiplex PCR assay was applied. In its TCRdb copy, this immuneACCESS table keeps in-frame sequences only and misses some clones. Where compared with another copy, unresolved V genes explain less than half of these, and the others have no known cause. Recorded for this sample are about 80,000 clones; about 92% of them occurred a single time. About 8% of the sample is taken by the ten largest. The specimen was CD4+ or CD8+ T cells sorted from blood, collected in a trial of the OX40 agonist ivuxolimab. These receptors originate from an adult with an advanced solid tumor such as melanoma, head and neck, liver or kidney cancer.

The chain employs TRBV19 and TRBJ2-1; D perhaps matches TRBD2 (5 bases). V was cut by 3 bases and J by 9 bases, with 21 bases left in between. From germline, CDR1 is LNHDA and CDR2 SQIVND (reference sequence). The CDR3 runs to 16 residues. DNA for the CDR3: TGTGCCAGTAGTATCTCCGAGACGGACTTTTTTGGTGAGCAGTTCTTC. This sequence encodes CASSISETDFFGEQFF.

The chain couples TRBV4-1 to TRBJ2-5; D uncertain. CDR3 length equals 12 residues. The V end lost 1 base, the J end lost 11 bases, and 11 bases lay between the germline ends. CDR1 and CDR2 (germline): MGHRA, YSYEKL. CDR3 coding DNA: TGCGCCAGCAGCCAAGGGGAATCCTATCAGTACTTC. Residues: CASSQGESYQYF.

CDR3 sequence (DNA): TGTGCCAGCACCCAAAACACCGGGGAGCTGTTTTTT. Protein: CASTQNTGELFF. The V call is TRBV7-2, the J call TRBJ2-2; D unclear. The CDR3 contains 12 residues. V was trimmed by 7 bases and J by 2 bases, leaving 5 bases between them. Germline V gene sequence: CDR1 SGHTA, CDR2 FQGNSA.

The chain is built from TRBV9 and TRBJ2-3, with D perhaps matching TRBD2 (6 bases). The CDR3 consists of 13 residues. Germline V CDR1 and CDR2: SGDLS, YYNGEE. V shed 3 bases and J shed 6 bases, with 11 bases lying between them. CDR3 DNA: TGTGCCAGCAGCGGGGGACTCGGCGATACGCAGTATTTT. Its translation is CASSGGLGDTQYF.

The chain couples TRBV19 to TRBJ2-1, with a tentative D call TRBD1 (6 bases). CDR1 and CDR2 from the germline V gene are LNHDA and SQIVND (reference sequence). V was pared by 4 bases and J by 0 bases, with 10 bases between. The CDR3 is 15 amino acids. CDR3 amino acids: CASSTQGPSYNEQFF. DNA of the CDR3: TGTGCCAGTAGTACACAGGGTCCCTCCTACAATGAGCAGTTCTTC.

The chain has TRBV7-7 and TRBJ2-2; D gene ambiguous. CDR1 is SSHAT and CDR2 is FNYEAQ in the germline V gene (reference sequence). Trimming removed 5 bases at V and 6 bases at J, with 10 bases between. The CDR3 sequence is 13 residues long. The chain's CDR3 is CASSTGWAGELFF. CDR3 DNA sequence: TGTGCCAGCAGCACCGGGTGGGCCGGGGAGCTGTTTTTT.

This chain uses TRBV4-1 with TRBJ2-1; 9 bases map to TRBD1. There are 18 residues in the CDR3. J was trimmed by 0 bases and V by 0 bases; bases with no gene match: 6. Germline V gives CDR1 MGHRA, CDR2 YSYEKL. For the CDR3, the DNA is TGCGCCAGCAGCCAAGAAACCGGACAGGGGCTCTCCTACAATGAGCAGTTCTTC. It is translated as CASSQETGQGLSYNEQFF.

V gene TRBV9 combines with J gene TRBJ2-7; the match to TRBD2 covers 8 bases. J was trimmed by 2 bases and V by 0 bases; bases with no gene match: 7. CDR3 size: 16 residues. The V gene's germline CDR1 is SGDLS and CDR2 YYNGEE. CDR3 sequence reads: CASSVEGLGGAYEQYF. DNA of the CDR3: TGTGCCAGCAGCGTAGAGGGACTAGGGGGAGCCTACGAGCAGTACTTC.

The genes are TRBV27 and TRBJ1-2; D is unresolved. The CDR3 contains 11 residues. V was cut by 5 bases and J by 7 bases, with 8 bases left in between. Germline V lookup: CDR1 MNHEY, CDR2 SMNVEV (reference sequence). CDR3 in amino acids: CASSAGGGYTF. DNA for the CDR3: TGTGCCAGCAGTGCAGGAGGTGGCTACACCTTC.

V is TRBV18 and J is TRBJ2-2; 8 bases match TRBD1. Germline values: CDR1 KGHSH, CDR2 LQKENI. V was clipped by 6 bases and J by 5 bases; unmatched bases: 14. The CDR3 is 17 amino acids. The CDR3 DNA reads as TGTGCCAGCTCGCGACCTGACAGGGGAGATTGGACCGGGGAGCTGTTTTTT. Protein: CASSRPDRGDWTGELFF.

The rearrangement links TRBV6-5 to TRBJ2-1; possibly TRBD2 for D (6 bases). The CDR3 sequence is 14 residues long. V lost 6 bases, J lost 4 bases, and 13 bases lay in between. The germline V gene has CDR1 MNHEY and CDR2 SVGAGI. CDR3 sequence: CASSPGVTYNEQFF. The CDR3, as DNA: TGTGCCAGCAGCCCGGGGGTAACTTACAATGAGCAGTTCTTC.

The rearrangement links TRBV10-2 to TRBJ1-2, with D hard to call. The CDR3 consists of 14 residues. Deletions cut 10 bases from V and 3 bases from J, with 18 bases between. Germline loops: CDR1 WSHSY, CDR2 SAAADI. The CDR3 reads CATSEGIRDYGYTF. CDR3 bases: TGCGCCACCTCCGAAGGTATAAGGGACTATGGCTACACCTTC.

This clone has just one count. The gene calls are TRBV6-5 and TRBJ2-5; D perhaps matches TRBD2 (5 bases). Germline V CDR1 and CDR2: MNHEY, SVGAGI. This CDR3 has 12 amino acids. V was trimmed by 6 bases and J by 2 bases, leaving 7 bases between them. The CDR3 nucleotides read TGTGCCAGCAGGGACTTTCAAGAGACCCAGTACTTC. Protein: CASRDFQETQYF.

The chain carries TRBV4-1 and TRBJ2-2, with D unclear. V gave up 4 bases and J gave up 8 bases, with 17 bases separating them. This CDR3 region has 15 residues. Germline V gives CDR1 MGHRA, CDR2 YSYEKL. The CDR3 nucleotides are TGCGCCAGCAGCCCGGAGATGTGGGCGGAGGGGGAGCTGTTTTTT. Its translation: CASSPEMWAEGELFF.

This chain joins TRBV10-3 and TRBJ2-7, with D tentatively TRBD1 (5 bases). This CDR3 is built from 15 residues. Germline CDR1 ENHRY, CDR2 SYGVKD. Trimming removed 0 bases at V and 0 bases at J, with 9 bases between. CDR3 nucleotides: TGTGCCATCAGTGAGTCGTCAGGGTACTCCTACGAGCAGTACTTC. It translates to CAISESSGYSYEQYF.

This chain links TRBV7-9 with TRBJ2-5, with TRBD2 matching over 7 bases. The J call is in doubt because the DNA end fits TRBJ2-7 better. Per germline, CDR1 SEHNR and CDR2 FQNEAQ (reference sequence). The length of the CDR3 is 14 residues. CDR3 DNA: TGTGCCAGCAGCTCCCAAGTGGGGGGGAACGAGCAGTACTTC. Protein: CASSSQVGGNEQYF.

This clone was detected only a few times. The chain couples TRBV2 to TRBJ1-1; no firm D call. The germline gives CDR1 SNHLY, CDR2 FYNNEI. The CDR3 has 14 residues. The V gene lost 2 bases and the J gene lost 1 base, with 8 bases spanning the gap. The CDR3 DNA reads as TGTGCCAGCAGTGAACTTGCGGGGAACACTGAAGCTTTCTTT. This sequence encodes CASSELAGNTEAFF. The entire variable domain, with the rest obtained from reference TRBV2 and TRBJ1-1, is as follows: EPEVTQTPSHQVTQMGQEVILRCVPISNHLYFYWYRQILGQKVEFLVSFYNNEISEKSEIFDDQFSVERPDGSNFTLKIRSTKLEDSAMYFCASSELAGNTEAFFGQGTRLTVV.

The chain carries TRBV10-3 and TRBJ2-7; tentative D call: TRBD1 (6 bases). Germline-derived CDR1 and CDR2 are ENHRY and SYGVKD. This CDR3 spans 12 amino acids. The ends were cut back, 8 bases at V and 4 bases at J, with 12 bases in the middle. The CDR3 sequence is CAIGQQGYEQYF. As DNA, the CDR3 is TGTGCCATCGGCCAACAGGGTTACGAGCAGTACTTC.

In DNA form, the CDR3 reads TGTGCCAGCAGCAAAGACGTAGCGGACCCAGATACGCAGTATTTT. It yields the protein CASSKDVADPDTQYF. The gene calls are TRBV21-1 and TRBJ2-3; the D call in the table, TRBD2, was not verified against the DNA. TRBV21-1 is termed a pseudogene. The CDR3 extends over 15 amino acids.

The chain is built from TRBV19 and TRBJ1-1; D unclear. Germline V gene sequence: CDR1 LNHDA, CDR2 SQIVND (reference sequence). V lost 8 bases, J lost 1 base, and 5 bases lay in between. The CDR3 is 11 residues long. CDR3: CASLSNTEAFF. Here the CDR3 DNA reads TGTGCCAGTTTATCGAACACTGAAGCTTTCTTT.

The V call is TRBV9, the J call TRBJ1-6; D remains unclear. Trimming took off 4 bases at V and 8 bases at J, with 13 bases between the two ends. The germline V gene has CDR1 SGDLS and CDR2 YYNGEE. This CDR3 comprises 14 residues. The DNA of the CDR3 is TGTGCCAGCAGCTCCTCCGGTCTCCATTCACCCCTCCACTTT. Protein sequence: CASSSSGLHSPLHF.

The chain employs TRBV13 and TRBJ1-1, with a weak D call TRBD1 (5 bases). The CDR3 totals 14 residues. Germline V gives CDR1 PRHDT, CDR2 FYEKMQ (reference sequence). V shed 5 bases and J shed 1 base, with 11 bases lying between them. This CDR3 reads CASSGEGPNTEAFF. Here the CDR3 DNA reads TGTGCCAGCAGCGGTGAGGGGCCGAACACTGAAGCTTTCTTT.

The chain links TRBV10-2 to TRBJ2-5, with TRBD1 matching over 8 bases. Germline V CDR1 and CDR2: WSHSY, SAAADI. Germline trimming cut 3 bases from V and 6 bases from J; bases unmatched to any gene: 9. This CDR3 comprises 15 residues. CDR3 loop: CASSEFGQGRQTQYF. The DNA for the CDR3 is TGCGCCAGCAGTGAATTTGGACAGGGCAGGCAGACCCAGTACTTC.

This clone was seen once. This chain links TRBV7-9 with TRBJ2-7, with TRBD1 matching 7 bases. Trimming took 5 bases from V and 3 from J; bases not matched to a gene: 10. The CDR3 has 15 amino acids. CDR1 and CDR2 (germline): SEHNR, FQNEAQ (reference sequence). CDR3 amino acids: CASSPPLTGNYEQYF. CDR3 bases: TGTGCCAGCAGCCCCCCCTTGACAGGGAACTACGAGCAGTACTTC.

J is TRBJ1-5 and V is TRBV12-5; a weak D match, TRBD1 (5 bases). This CDR3 has 14 amino acids. The ends were cut back, 2 bases at V and 3 bases at J, with 8 bases in the middle. Germline lookup yields CDR1 LGHNT and CDR2 FRNRAP. The CDR3 reads CASGLPGLNQPQHF. In DNA, the CDR3 is TGTGCTAGTGGTTTGCCAGGGCTCAATCAGCCCCAGCATTTT.

The chain uses TRBV7-3 and TRBJ2-3; D is ambiguous. The CDR3 has 16 residues. Trimming removed 3 bases from V and 4 bases from J, with 17 bases in between. Germline V lookup: CDR1 SGHTA, CDR2 FQGTGA. The CDR3 region has the DNA TGTGCCAGCAGCTTGTTTCCCTCCAAACCCCCAGATACGCAGTATTTT. As protein: CASSLFPSKPPDTQYF. The whole variable domain, remainder taken from reference TRBV7-3 and TRBJ2-3, is GAGVSQTPSNKVTEKGKYVELRCDPISGHTALYWYRQSLGQGPEFLIYFQGTGAADDSGLPNDRFFAVRPEGSVSTLKIQRTERGDSAVYLCASSLFPSKPPDTQYFGPGTRLTVL.